This T cell receptor beta chain is drawn from a study of cytomegalovirus exposure and HLA in healthy donors. The V segment lost 0 bases and the J segment 2 bases; nucleotides outside the gene matches: 6. Germline-derived CDR1 and CDR2 are SGHTA and FQGNSA. The CDR3 has 16 residues. Researchers ran the PCR with 60 Vbeta and 13 Jbeta primers. Profiling relied on immunoSEQ multiplex PCR, and the TCRdb table lists in-frame clones only, not all of them. The profile shows under 200,000 clones, 86% of them singletons. The rearrangement links TRBV7-2 to TRBJ2-7, with TRBD2 identical over 8 bases. This TCR was recovered from a woman younger than 35 in good health and CMV-seronegative. Material: PBMCs. DNA of the CDR3: TGTGCCAGCAGCTTAGCGGGTAGCGGGGATCCCTACGAGCAGTACTTC. As protein: CASSLAGSGDPYEQYF.